This TCR beta chain was recorded in a study of CD8 T cells in Susac syndrome. Study as a whole: The Susac syndrome patients that were sequenced included about 6 with active disease and under ten in remission. Notes on the study in general: In Susac patients, clonal expansion was not detected in CD4+ cells.

TEMRA cells were FACS-enriched, while CD8+ and CD4+ T cells were negatively isolated. RNA amounts of 0.5 to 1 ug underwent reverse transcription with random hexamers. Amplification of TCR beta CDR3 used immunoSEQ multiplex PCR across 54 Vbeta and 13 Jbeta. TCRdb independently ran MiXCR on the immunoSEQ multiplex PCR reads; one entry per CDR3 protein. This sample has about 140,000 distinct CDR3 sequences, with over 90% found just once. CDR3 length: 16 amino acids. The junction had 6 bases not matched to a gene; V was cut back by 3 bases and J by 2 bases. Germline CDR1 is SGHTA and CDR2 is FQGNSA. As for this clonotype: The antigen remains unidentified.

The sequenced sample was CD4+ T cells from PBMCs. The TCR comes from a human donor with Susac syndrome. The gene calls are TRBV7-2 and TRBJ1-5; 8 bases are shared with TRBD1. In DNA, the CDR3 is TGTGCCAGCAGCTTGCTACCGACAGGGGGCAATCAGCCCCAGCATTTT. This gives the protein CASSLLPTGGNQPQHF.